The 5 T cell receptor beta chains reported below all come from one sample, sequenced in a study of T-cell reconstitution after alpha-beta-depleted transplantation in children. Unique molecular identifiers were used to barcode this TCRbeta library. Via MiXCR, TCRdb re-called the PCR reads, giving one row per CDR3 protein. The table has about 70,000 distinct CDR3 sequences, about 11% seen once; the top ten hold about 13%. The sequences come from PBMCs, collected before TCRalphabeta/CD19-depleted stem cell transplant. All receptors derive from a boy younger than 18 with acute myeloid leukemia, due to receive a stem cell transplant.

This chain uses TRBV20-1 with TRBJ2-1; 9 bases agree with TRBD2. There are 16 residues in the CDR3. CDR1 and CDR2 (germline): DFQATT, SNEGSKA (reference sequence). The ends lost 1 base at V and 0 bases at J; junction bases unmatched: 4. The CDR3: CSARGQRGASYNEQFF. In nucleotides, the CDR3 is TGCAGTGCTAGAGGGCAGCGGGGGGCCTCCTACAATGAGCAGTTCTTC.

This clonotype was seen repeatedly, ten times or more. The chain uses TRBV6-5 and TRBJ2-7; TRBD1 might be the D (6 bases). Germline CDR1 reads MNHEY; CDR2 reads SVGAGI. Deletions cut 6 bases from V and 7 bases from J, with 19 bases between. This CDR3 comprises 14 residues. The CDR3 sequence: CASRHDRTRGEQYF. CDR3 bases: TGTGCCAGCAGACACGACAGGACTCGAGGAGAGCAGTACTTC.

This clonotype was recorded at least ten times. The chain is built from TRBV2 and TRBJ1-6, with no clear D. Per the germline V gene, CDR1 is SNHLY and CDR2 is FYNNEI. This CDR3 region has 12 residues. Trimming cost V 4 bases and J 10 bases, with 8 bases left between them. CDR3 nucleotides: TGTGCCAGCAGTGGACGCAACTCACCCCTCCACTTT. Its translation: CASSGRNSPLHF.

This clonotype was counted ten times or more. The rearrangement uses TRBV12-3 or TRBV12-4 and TRBJ2-1, with D maybe TRBD1 (5 bases). CDR3 length: 13 amino acids. V was clipped by 7 bases and J by 8 bases, with 15 bases between them. The chain's CDR3 is CASIDPGSDEQFF. Here the CDR3 DNA reads TGTGCCAGCATCGACCCAGGGTCCGATGAGCAGTTCTTC.

The table lists this clonotype with many counts. The chain combines TRBV20-1 with TRBJ2-5; 11 bases agree with TRBD2. This CDR3 contains 15 residues. The junction had 9 bases not matched to a gene; V was cut back by 4 bases and J by 5 bases. Germline CDR1 reads DFQATT; CDR2 reads SNEGSKA (reference sequence). The CDR3 DNA sequence: TGCAGTGCTACCACTAGCGGGGGCACCTGGGAGACCCAGTACTTC. This sequence encodes CSATTSGGTWETQYF.